In this sample, the clone carrying this TCR beta chain turned up a few times. The data were obtained in a study of T-cell memory formation after mild COVID-19. About the study: The two donors had largely donor-specific TCR clusters.

Per germline, CDR1 SGHRS and CDR2 YFSETQ. This CDR3 comprises 14 residues. Trimming pared 0 bases from V and 4 bases from J, leaving 10 bases between. Using its own MiXCR run on the 5' RACE reads, TCRdb lists one record per CDR3 protein. This sample yields more than 300,000 distinct CDR3 sequences, of which about 13% are seen a single time; roughly 23% belongs to the top ten. The receptor was isolated from a man between 18 and 29 years old who had mild COVID-19 (a few samples of this study predate the infection). Cell type and time point are not known. What was sequenced was PBMCs or a T cell subset sorted from them (not recorded which). This chain connects TRBV5-1 to TRBJ2-5; D is uncertain. The CDR3 reads CASSLEGRGETQYF. CDR3 nucleotides: TGCGCCAGCAGCTTGGAGGGCCGAGGAGAGACCCAGTACTTC.